This T cell receptor (beta chain) came from a study of CD8+CD57+ T cells in acquired aplastic anemia. Turning to the study itself: The mean DNA yield obtained from sorted CD4+ and CD8+ cells came to 3 to 3.5 ug. For CD4+ cells, healthy donors had an average of about 10 million reads.

TCR beta VDJ combinations and CDR3 sequences were profiled from genomic DNA. TCRdb called the reads again in MiXCR, with one record for every CDR3 protein. This sample has 110,000 or so distinct CDR3 sequences, with around 49% found just once. Material for sequencing was sorted CD4+, CD8+, or CD8+CD57+ T cells (not recorded which) from PBMCs. The TCR originated in a human donor in good health, serving as a control.

CDR3: CASSRPGNEQYF. The CDR3, as DNA: TGTGCCAGCAGCCGACCGGGGAACGAGCAGTACTTC. V and J are TRBV7-9 and TRBJ2-7; possibly TRBD2 for D (5 bases). The CDR3 length is 12 residues. Trimming took 5 bases from V and 5 from J, leaving 10 bases between them. CDR1 is SEHNR and CDR2 is FQNEAQ in the germline V gene (reference sequence).